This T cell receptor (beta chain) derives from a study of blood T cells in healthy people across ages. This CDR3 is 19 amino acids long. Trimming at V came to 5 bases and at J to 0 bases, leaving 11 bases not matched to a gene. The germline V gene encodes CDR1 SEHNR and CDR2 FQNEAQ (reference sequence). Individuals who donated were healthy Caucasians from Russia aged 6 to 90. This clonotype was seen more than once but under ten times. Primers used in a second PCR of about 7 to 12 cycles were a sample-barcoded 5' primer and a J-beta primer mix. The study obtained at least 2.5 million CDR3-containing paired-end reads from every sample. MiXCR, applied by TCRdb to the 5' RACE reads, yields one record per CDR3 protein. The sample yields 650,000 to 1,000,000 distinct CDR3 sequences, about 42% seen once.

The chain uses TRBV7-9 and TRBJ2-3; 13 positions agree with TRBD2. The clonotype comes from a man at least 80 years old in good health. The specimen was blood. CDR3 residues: CASSRPGLAGFASTDTQYF. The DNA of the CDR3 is TGTGCCAGCAGCAGGCCGGGACTAGCGGGATTTGCTAGCACAGATACGCAGTATTTT.